Shown below are 15 T cell receptor beta chains from a single sample sequenced in a study of blood T cell repertoires in COVID-19. Sequencing was performed with immunoSEQ multiplex PCR; in TCRdb, only in-frame clones are kept and a portion is missing. The sample comprises approximately 200,000 clones, roughly 80% of which are singletons, and over 9.5% rests with the top ten. The specimen sequenced was peripheral blood. These receptors were obtained from a woman aged 80 or over with COVID-19, enrolled during active disease.

The V call is TRBV7-9, the J call TRBJ1-1; 7 positions agree with TRBD1. Germline V gives CDR1 SEHNR, CDR2 FQNEAQ (reference sequence). Trimming at V came to 5 bases and at J to 5 bases, leaving 8 bases not matched to a gene. The CDR3 is 14 amino acids. The CDR3 nucleotides read TGTGCCAGCAGCACCAGGACAGGAGGGACTGAAGCTTTCTTT. This codes for CASSTRTGGTEAFF.

The chain combines TRBV7-9 with TRBJ1-1, with D uncertain. The CDR3 consists of 13 residues. Trimming left V 2 bases short and J 2 bases short, with 6 bases between. The germline V gene has CDR1 SEHNR and CDR2 FQNEAQ (reference sequence). The CDR3 bases are TGTGCCAGCAGCTTAAGAGCAAACACTGAAGCTTTCTTT. Its translation: CASSLRANTEAFF.

This clone appeared a single time. The chain combines TRBV10-2 with TRBJ2-2; 8 positions match TRBD2. The germline V gene encodes CDR1 WSHSY and CDR2 SAAADI. J was trimmed by 6 bases and V by 8 bases; bases with no gene match: 11. CDR3 size: 15 residues. The CDR3 reads CASGGWLGGAGELFF. CDR3 nucleotides: TGCGCCAGCGGAGGTTGGCTCGGGGGGGCCGGGGAGCTGTTTTTT.

The V and J genes are TRBV2 and TRBJ2-3; TRBD2 aligns across 7 bases. Germline CDR1 SNHLY, CDR2 FYNNEI. V lost 6 bases and J lost 0; bases outside the gene matches: 9. The CDR3 is 16 residues long. CDR3 loop: CASSLGLGSSTDTQYF. For the CDR3, the DNA is TGTGCCAGCAGCCTTGGACTAGGTTCTAGCACAGATACGCAGTATTTT.

This clone was seen only once. The chain carries TRBV7-2 and TRBJ1-3, with a possible D match to TRBD1 (5 bases). Germline loops: CDR1 SGHTA, CDR2 FQGNSA. This CDR3 has 17 amino acids. Trimming shortened V by 4 bases and J by 2 bases, and 18 bases separated the two germline ends. CDR3 region: CASSSSSGTGAGNTIYF. In DNA, the CDR3 is TGTGCCAGCAGCTCCTCGTCCGGAACGGGGGCTGGAAACACCATATATTTT.

The chain joins TRBV3-1 (or the pseudogene TRBV3-2) to TRBJ2-3, with a weak D call TRBD1 (6 bases). The germline V and J ends were trimmed by 1 base and 7 bases, with 21 bases remaining between them. The germline gives CDR1 LGHDT, CDR2 YNNKEL (reference sequence). The CDR3 consists of 17 residues. DNA of the CDR3: TGTGCCAGCAGCCAAGTCGTCGGGACACGGAGAGCGCATACGCAGTATTTT. Translating it yields CASSQVVGTRRAHTQYF.

The chain has TRBV9 and TRBJ2-3; 10 nucleotides line up with TRBD2. Germline values: CDR1 SGDLS, CDR2 YYNGEE. V gave up 1 base and J gave up 0 bases; unmatched junction bases: 5. The CDR3 consists of 17 residues. CDR3 loop: CASSVRASGGSTDTQYF. Written as DNA, the CDR3 is TGTGCCAGCAGCGTAAGGGCTAGCGGGGGAAGCACAGATACGCAGTATTTT.

This chain connects TRBV10-3 to TRBJ1-4, with 7 nucleotides matching TRBD1. The CDR3 contains 13 residues. CDR1 is ENHRY, CDR2 SYGVKD, per germline. J lost 10 bases, V lost 0 bases, and 2 bases had no gene match. The CDR3 DNA reads as TGTGCCATCAGTGAGTCACCAGGGGGAAAACTGTTTTTT. Amino acid sequence: CAISESPGGKLFF.

This clone was seen a single time. The V call is TRBV4-1, the J call TRBJ2-5, with D maybe TRBD2 (7 bases). CDR1 is MGHRA, CDR2 YSYEKL, per germline. The CDR3 consists of 15 residues. Trimming left V 4 bases short and J 1 base short, with 13 bases between. CDR3 nucleotide sequence: TGCGCCAGCAGCCCGAGGGGGAGGGGCCAAGAGACCCAGTACTTC. Translation gives CASSPRGRGQETQYF.

The rearrangement joins TRBV5-1 to TRBJ2-6; a weak D match, TRBD1 (6 bases). In germline, CDR1 is SGHRS, CDR2 YFSETQ. Trimming removed 3 bases at V and 2 bases at J, with 9 bases between. The CDR3 totals 15 residues. The DNA for the CDR3 is TGCGCCAGCAGCTCGTCAGGGGCTGGGGCCAACGTCCTGACTTTC. Residues: CASSSSGAGANVLTF.

This clone was observed once. The chain links TRBV6-2 or TRBV6-3 to TRBJ2-4; TRBD1 aligns across 10 bases. The CDR3 spans 18 residues. J was trimmed by 0 bases and V by 0 bases; bases with no gene match: 5. The germline V gene encodes CDR1 MNHEY and CDR2 SVGEGT. The CDR3 DNA follows: TGTGCCAGCAGTTACTCTGGGACAGGGGAGGTAGCCAAAAACATTCAGTACTTC. It specifies CASSYSGTGEVAKNIQYF.

This clone came up once. The chain recombines TRBV27 with TRBJ1-1; D is undetermined. This CDR3 has 15 amino acids. With 1 base removed from V and 1 base from J, the gap between germline ends came to 10 bases. CDR1 is MNHEY, CDR2 SMNVEV, per germline (reference sequence). As DNA, the CDR3 is TGTGCCAGCAGTTTATTTTCCGCAGGGAACACTGAAGCTTTCTTT. Protein sequence: CASSLFSAGNTEAFF.

This chain joins TRBV2 and TRBJ2-3, with 7 bases lining up with TRBD1. V was pared by 5 bases and J by 2 bases, with 10 bases of the junction left unmatched. CDR1 SNHLY and CDR2 FYNNEI come from the germline V gene. The CDR3 consists of 16 residues. CDR3 DNA: TGTGCCAGCAGTCTTACGGACAGGAAATCCACAGATACGCAGTATTTT. Its protein product is CASSLTDRKSTDTQYF.

The CDR3: CASSARLAGGLDTQYF. The DNA for the CDR3 is TGTGCCAGCAGCGCCCGACTAGCGGGAGGATTAGATACGCAGTATTTT. The rearrangement links TRBV9 to TRBJ2-3, with 13 nucleotides matching TRBD2. The CDR3 spans 16 residues. CDR1 and CDR2 from the germline V gene are SGDLS and YYNGEE. Trimming took 3 bases from V and 5 from J; bases not matched to a gene: 6.

The V call is TRBV12-3 or TRBV12-4, the J call TRBJ1-6; D unresolved. V was clipped by 6 bases and J by 6 bases, with 9 bases between them. This CDR3 spans 13 amino acids. The CDR3 here is CASRLIGNSPLHF. CDR3 nucleotides: TGTGCCAGCAGGTTGATCGGTAATTCACCCCTCCACTTT.